This is a list of T cell receptor beta chains from one sample in a study of blood T cell repertoires in COVID-19. Assay: immunoSEQ multiplex PCR; the TCRdb copy retains only in-frame clones and omits some. The data hold approximately 500,000 clones, with roughly 90% observed a single time. The source material was PBMCs or T cells enriched from blood (not recorded which). The receptor set was obtained from a woman aged 35 to 49 who had recovered from COVID-19. The CDR3 runs from the conserved cysteine through the conserved F or W. D genes are given only for firm matches. Clone size is given for some rows only: seen once, a few or many times, or a class if the clone is expanded.

j_call,d_call,v_call,clone_size,cdr3_aa,cdr3_nt
TRBJ2-7,NA,TRBV7-9,NA,CASSLLASYEQYF,TGTGCCAGCAGCCTTTTAGCCTCCTACGAGCAGTACTTC
TRBJ2-1,TRBD2,TRBV4-2,NA,CASSQQGLASNEQFF,TGTGCCAGCAGCCAACAGGGACTAGCGAGCAATGAGCAGTTCTTC
TRBJ1-6,NA,TRBV4-3,NA,CASSQAGGVGSYNSPLHF,TGCGCCAGCAGCCAAGCGGGGGGCGTTGGGTCCTATAATTCACCCCTCCACTTT
TRBJ2-3,TRBD2,TRBV9,NA,CASSVPPAGGTDTQYF,TGTGCCAGCAGCGTACCACCCGCGGGGGGCACAGATACGCAGTATTTT
TRBJ2-1,NA,TRBV19,NA,CASSTPSRVYTNEQFF,TGTGCCAGTAGTACACCCTCCAGGGTGTATACCAATGAGCAGTTCTTC
TRBJ2-3,TRBD2,TRBV6-5,NA,CASSYGSSGITDTQYF,TGTGCCAGCAGTTACGGGTCTAGCGGTATCACAGATACGCAGTATTTT
TRBJ1-5,NA,TRBV6-2/TRBV6-3,NA,CASSLSQGRLGQPQHF,TGTGCCAGCAGTTTATCGCAGGGGCGTTTGGGTCAGCCCCAGCATTTT
TRBJ1-5,NA,TRBV5-6,few,CASSLAGLTQPQHF,TGTGCCAGCAGCTTGGCCGGTTTAACCCAGCCCCAGCATTTT
TRBJ1-2,TRBD1,TRBV27,NA,CASSLGRGPDYGYTF,TGTGCCAGCAGTTTAGGCAGGGGGCCGGACTATGGCTACACCTTC
TRBJ2-1,NA,TRBV27,NA,CASSLAGINEQFF,TGTGCCAGCAGTTTAGCGGGGATCAATGAGCAGTTCTTC
TRBJ2-3,TRBD2,TRBV11-2,NA,CASSLGGLGSDTQYF,TGTGCCAGCAGCTTAGGGGGACTAGGGTCCGATACGCAGTATTTT
TRBJ1-1,NA,TRBV5-1,NA,CASSLGRGNTEAFF,TGCGCCAGCAGCTTGGGGAGGGGGAACACTGAAGCTTTCTTT
TRBJ2-5,NA,TRBV19,NA,CASSIGVGGGETQYF,TGTGCCAGTAGTATAGGGGTAGGGGGAGGGGAGACCCAGTACTTC